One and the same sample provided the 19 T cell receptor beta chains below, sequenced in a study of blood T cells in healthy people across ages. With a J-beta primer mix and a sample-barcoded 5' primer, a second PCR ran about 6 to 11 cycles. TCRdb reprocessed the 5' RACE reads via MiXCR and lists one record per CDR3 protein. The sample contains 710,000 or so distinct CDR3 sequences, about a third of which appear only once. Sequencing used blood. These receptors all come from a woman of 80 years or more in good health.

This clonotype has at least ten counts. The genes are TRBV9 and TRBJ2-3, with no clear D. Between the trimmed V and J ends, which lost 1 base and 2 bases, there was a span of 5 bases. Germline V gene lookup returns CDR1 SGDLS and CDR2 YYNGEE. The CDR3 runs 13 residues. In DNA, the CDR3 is TGTGCCAGCAGCGTACAGACCACAGATACGCAGTATTTT. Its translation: CASSVQTTDTQYF.

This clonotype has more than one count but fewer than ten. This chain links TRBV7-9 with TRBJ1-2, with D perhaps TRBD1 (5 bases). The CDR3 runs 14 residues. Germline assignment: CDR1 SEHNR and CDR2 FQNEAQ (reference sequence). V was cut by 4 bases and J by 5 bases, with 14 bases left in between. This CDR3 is CASSWGKSQYGYTF. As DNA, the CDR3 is TGTGCCAGCAGCTGGGGGAAGTCCCAGTATGGCTACACCTTC. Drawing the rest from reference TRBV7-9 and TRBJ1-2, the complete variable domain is DTGVSQNPRHKITKRGQNVTFRCDPISEHNRLYWYRQTLGQGPEFLTYFQNEAQLEKSRLLSDRFSAERPKGSFSTLEIQRTEQGDSAMYLCASSWGKSQYGYTFGSGTRLTVV.

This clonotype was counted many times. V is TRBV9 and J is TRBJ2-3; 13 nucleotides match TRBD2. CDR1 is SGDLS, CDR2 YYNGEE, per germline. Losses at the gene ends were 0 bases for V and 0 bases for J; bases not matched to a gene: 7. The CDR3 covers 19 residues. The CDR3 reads CASSVDLTSGGRSTDTQYF. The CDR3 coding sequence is TGTGCCAGCAGCGTAGATTTGACTAGCGGGGGGCGAAGCACAGATACGCAGTATTTT.

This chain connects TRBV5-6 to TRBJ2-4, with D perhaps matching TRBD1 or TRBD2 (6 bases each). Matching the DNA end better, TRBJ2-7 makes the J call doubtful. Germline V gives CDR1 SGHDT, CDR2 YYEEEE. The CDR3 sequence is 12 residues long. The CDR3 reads CASIRGRYEQYF. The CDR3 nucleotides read TGTGCCAGCATCCGGGGGCGCTACGAGCAGTACTTC.

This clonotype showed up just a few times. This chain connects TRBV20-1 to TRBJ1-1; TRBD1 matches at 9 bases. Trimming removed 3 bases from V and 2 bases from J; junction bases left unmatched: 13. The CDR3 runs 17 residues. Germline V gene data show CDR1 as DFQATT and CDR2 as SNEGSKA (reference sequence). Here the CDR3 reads CSASVPGQGISNTEAFF. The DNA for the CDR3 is TGCAGTGCTAGCGTCCCGGGACAGGGAATCTCTAACACTGAAGCTTTCTTT.

The CDR3 spells CASSSGGWNTEAFF. The CDR3, as DNA: TGTGCCAGCAGTTCTGGAGGGTGGAACACTGAAGCTTTCTTT. The V and J genes are TRBV27 and TRBJ1-1; D uncertain. The CDR3 loop spans 14 amino acids. Looked up from germline, CDR1 is MNHEY and CDR2 is SMNVEV (reference sequence). Trimming stripped 4 bases from V and 1 base from J, with 10 bases between.

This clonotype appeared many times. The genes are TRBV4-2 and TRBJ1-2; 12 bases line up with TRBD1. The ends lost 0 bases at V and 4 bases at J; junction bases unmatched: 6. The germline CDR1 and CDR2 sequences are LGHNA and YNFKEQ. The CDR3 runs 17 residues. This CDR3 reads CASSQDVGQGASYGYTF. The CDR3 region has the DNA TGTGCCAGCAGCCAAGACGTGGGACAGGGGGCATCCTATGGCTACACCTTC.

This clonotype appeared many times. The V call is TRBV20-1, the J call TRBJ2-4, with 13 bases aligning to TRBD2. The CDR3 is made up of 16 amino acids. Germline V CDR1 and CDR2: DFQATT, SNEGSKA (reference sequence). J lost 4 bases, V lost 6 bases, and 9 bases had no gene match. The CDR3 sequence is CSANPGTSGEKNIQYF. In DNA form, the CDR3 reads TGCAGTGCGAACCCGGGGACTAGCGGGGAAAAAAACATTCAGTACTTC.

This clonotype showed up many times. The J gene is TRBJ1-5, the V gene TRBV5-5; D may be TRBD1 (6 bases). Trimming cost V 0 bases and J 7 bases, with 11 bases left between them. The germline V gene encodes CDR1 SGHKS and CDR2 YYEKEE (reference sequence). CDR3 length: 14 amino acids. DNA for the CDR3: TGTGCCAGCAGCTTGGTCGGGGGCGAACAGCCCCAGCATTTT. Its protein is CASSLVGGEQPQHF.

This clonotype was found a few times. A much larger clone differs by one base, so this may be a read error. The CDR3 bases are TGTGCCAGCAGCTTAGATCCCACAGGAGGACTGAGCAATGAGCAGTTCTTC. Translation gives CASSLDPTGGLSNEQFF. V gene TRBV7-2 combines with J gene TRBJ2-1, with D perhaps matching TRBD1 or TRBD2 (5 bases each). Deletions cut 1 base from V and 6 bases from J, with 19 bases between. Germline V CDR1 and CDR2: SGHTA, FQGNSA. CDR3 length equals 17 residues.

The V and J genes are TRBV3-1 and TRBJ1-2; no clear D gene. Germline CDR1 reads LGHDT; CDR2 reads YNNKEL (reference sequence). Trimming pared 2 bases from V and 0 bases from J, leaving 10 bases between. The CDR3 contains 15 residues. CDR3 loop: CASSQIIRANYGYTF. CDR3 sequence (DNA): TGTGCCAGCAGCCAAATTATCCGAGCTAACTATGGCTACACCTTC.

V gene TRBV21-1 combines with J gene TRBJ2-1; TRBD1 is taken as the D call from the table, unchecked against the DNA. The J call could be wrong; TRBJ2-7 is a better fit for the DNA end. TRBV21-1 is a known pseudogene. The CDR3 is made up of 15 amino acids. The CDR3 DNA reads TGTGCCAGCAGCAAGGGACAGGGGGCTTCTTTCGAGCAGTACTTC. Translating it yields CASSKGQGASFEQYF.

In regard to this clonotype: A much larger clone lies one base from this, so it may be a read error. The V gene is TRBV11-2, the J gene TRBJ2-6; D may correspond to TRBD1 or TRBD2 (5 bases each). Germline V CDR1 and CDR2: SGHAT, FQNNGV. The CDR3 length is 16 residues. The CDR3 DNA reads TGTGCCAGCAGCCGCGCCGGGAACTCTGGGGCCAACGTCCGGACTTTC. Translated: CASSRAGNSGANVRTF.

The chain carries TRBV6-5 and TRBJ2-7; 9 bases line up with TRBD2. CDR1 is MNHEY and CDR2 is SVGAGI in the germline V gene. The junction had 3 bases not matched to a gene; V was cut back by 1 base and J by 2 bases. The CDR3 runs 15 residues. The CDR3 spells CASSYWASGTYEQYF. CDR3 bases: TGTGCCAGCAGTTACTGGGCTAGCGGGACCTACGAGCAGTACTTC.

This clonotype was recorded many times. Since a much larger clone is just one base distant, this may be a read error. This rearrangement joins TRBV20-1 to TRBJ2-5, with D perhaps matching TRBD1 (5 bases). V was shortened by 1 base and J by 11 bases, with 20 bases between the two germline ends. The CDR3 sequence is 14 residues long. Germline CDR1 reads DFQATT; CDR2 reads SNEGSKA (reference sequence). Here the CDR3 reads CSARGRTNPNEQYF. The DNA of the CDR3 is TGCAGTGCTAGAGGTAGGACAAATCCGAATGAGCAGTACTTC.

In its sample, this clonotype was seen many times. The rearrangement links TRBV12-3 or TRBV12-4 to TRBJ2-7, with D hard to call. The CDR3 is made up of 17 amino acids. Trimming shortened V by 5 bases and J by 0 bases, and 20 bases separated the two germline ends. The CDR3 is CASSPATFRYISYEQYF. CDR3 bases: TGTGCCAGCAGTCCAGCGACGTTTCGGTACATCTCCTACGAGCAGTACTTC.

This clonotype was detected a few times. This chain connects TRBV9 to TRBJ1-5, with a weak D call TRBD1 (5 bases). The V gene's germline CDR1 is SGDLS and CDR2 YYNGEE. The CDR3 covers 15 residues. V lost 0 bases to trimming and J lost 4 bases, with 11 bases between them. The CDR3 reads CASSVDGRGNQPQHF. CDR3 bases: TGTGCCAGCAGCGTAGACGGGCGGGGGAATCAGCCCCAGCATTTT.

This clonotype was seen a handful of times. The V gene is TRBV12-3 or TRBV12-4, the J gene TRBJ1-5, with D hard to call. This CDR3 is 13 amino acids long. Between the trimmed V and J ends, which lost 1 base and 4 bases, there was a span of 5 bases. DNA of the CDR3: TGTGCCAGCAGTTTAGAGGAGAATCAGCCCCAGCATTTT. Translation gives CASSLEENQPQHF.

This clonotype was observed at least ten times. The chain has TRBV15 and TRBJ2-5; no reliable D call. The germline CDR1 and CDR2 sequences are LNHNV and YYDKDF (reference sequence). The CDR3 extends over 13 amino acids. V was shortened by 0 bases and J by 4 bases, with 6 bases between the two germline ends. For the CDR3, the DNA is TGTGCCACCAGCAGAGACCGCCGAGAGACCCAGTACTTC. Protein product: CATSRDRRETQYF.